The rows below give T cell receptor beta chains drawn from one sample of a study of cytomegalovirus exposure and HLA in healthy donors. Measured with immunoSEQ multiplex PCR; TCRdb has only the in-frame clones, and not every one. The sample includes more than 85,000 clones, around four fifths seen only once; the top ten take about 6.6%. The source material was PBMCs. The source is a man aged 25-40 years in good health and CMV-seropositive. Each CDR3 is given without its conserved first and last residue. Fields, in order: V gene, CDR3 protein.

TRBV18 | ASSPTGGISTNEKLF
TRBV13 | ASSFAGGNNEQF
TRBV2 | ASSVLSTEAF
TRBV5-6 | ASSLWLLARYEQY
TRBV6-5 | ASGRAGGDSPLH
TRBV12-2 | ASRLAKTGPTGELF
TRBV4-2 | ASSRERGGPGELF
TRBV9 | ASSVAADNYGYT
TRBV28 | ASSTQGAGTTEAF
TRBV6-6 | ASSYSGNSGANVLT
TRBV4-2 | ASSQEGLAEVNEQF
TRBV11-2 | ASSQGTGGPYEQY
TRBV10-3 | AITDRWAQNSGNTIY
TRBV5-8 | ASSMTTGWAGELF
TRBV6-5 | ASSSAGGTDTQY
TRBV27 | ASSPLGRNQPQH
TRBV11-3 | ASSLTGQGTFNEQY
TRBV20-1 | SGQGQETQY
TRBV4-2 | ASSPRVAGLDGSGQY
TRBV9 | ASSQTSGGRTGELF
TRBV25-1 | ASSPRMGWRDTEAF
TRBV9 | ASSHTGGLAKNIQY